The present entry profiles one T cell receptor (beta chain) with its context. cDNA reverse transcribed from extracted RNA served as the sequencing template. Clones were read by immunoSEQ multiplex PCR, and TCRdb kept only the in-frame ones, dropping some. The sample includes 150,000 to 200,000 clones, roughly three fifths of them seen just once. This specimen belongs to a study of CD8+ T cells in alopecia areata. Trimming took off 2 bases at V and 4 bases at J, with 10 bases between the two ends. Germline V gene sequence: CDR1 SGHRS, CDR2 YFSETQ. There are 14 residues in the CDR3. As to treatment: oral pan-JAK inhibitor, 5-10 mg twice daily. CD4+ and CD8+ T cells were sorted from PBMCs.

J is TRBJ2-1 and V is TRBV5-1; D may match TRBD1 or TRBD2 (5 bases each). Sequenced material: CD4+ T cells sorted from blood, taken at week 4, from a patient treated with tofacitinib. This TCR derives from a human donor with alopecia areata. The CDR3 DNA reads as TGCGCCAGCAGCTTCGGGACGGAATACAATGAGCAGTTCTTC. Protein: CASSFGTEYNEQFF.